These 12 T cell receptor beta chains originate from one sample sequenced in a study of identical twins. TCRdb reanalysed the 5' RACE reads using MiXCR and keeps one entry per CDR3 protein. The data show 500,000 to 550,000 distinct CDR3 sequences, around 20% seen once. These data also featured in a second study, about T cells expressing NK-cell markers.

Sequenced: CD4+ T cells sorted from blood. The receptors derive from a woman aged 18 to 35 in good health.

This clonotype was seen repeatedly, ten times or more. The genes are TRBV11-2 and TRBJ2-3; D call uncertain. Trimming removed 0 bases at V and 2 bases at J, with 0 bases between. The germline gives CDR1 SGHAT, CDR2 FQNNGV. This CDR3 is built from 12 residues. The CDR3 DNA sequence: TGTGCCAGCAGCTTAGACACAGATACGCAGTATTTT. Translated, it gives CASSLDTDTQYF. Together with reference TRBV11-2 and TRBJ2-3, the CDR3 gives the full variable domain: EAGVAQSPRYKIIEKRQSVAFWCNPISGHATLYWYQQILGQGPKLLIQFQNNGVVDDSQLPKDRFSAERLKGVDSTLKIQPAKLEDSAVYLCASSLDTDTQYFGPGTRLTVL.

For the CDR3, the DNA is TGTGCCAGCAGCTTAGCGCAAGGAGGCTACACCTTC. Residues: CASSLAQGGYTF. The chain carries TRBV7-9 and TRBJ1-2, with D unresolved. CDR3 length equals 12 residues. CDR1 is SEHNR and CDR2 is FQNEAQ in the germline V gene (reference sequence). V was shortened by 0 bases and J by 8 bases, with 7 bases between the two germline ends.

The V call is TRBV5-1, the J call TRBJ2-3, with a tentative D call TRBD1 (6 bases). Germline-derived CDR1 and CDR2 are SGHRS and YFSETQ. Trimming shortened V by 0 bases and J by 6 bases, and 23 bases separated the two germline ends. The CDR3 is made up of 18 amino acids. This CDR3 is CASSLEGVSGGKADTQYF. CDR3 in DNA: TGCGCCAGCAGCTTGGAGGGGGTTTCGGGCGGAAAGGCCGATACGCAGTATTTT.

CDR3 amino acids: CASWVGDTQYF. In DNA, the CDR3 is TGTGCCAGCTGGGTCGGAGATACGCAGTATTTT. V usage is TRBV25-1 and J usage is TRBJ2-3, with D unresolved. Germline lookup yields CDR1 MGHDK and CDR2 SYGVNS. The CDR3 is 11 residues long. V lost 8 bases and J lost 5, with 8 bases in between.

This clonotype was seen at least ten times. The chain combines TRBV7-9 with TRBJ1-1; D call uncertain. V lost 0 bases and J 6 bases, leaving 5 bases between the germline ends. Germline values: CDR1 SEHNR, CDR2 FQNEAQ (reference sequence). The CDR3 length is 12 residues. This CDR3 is CASSLAGAEAFF. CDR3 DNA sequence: TGTGCCAGCAGCTTAGCTGGGGCTGAAGCTTTCTTT.

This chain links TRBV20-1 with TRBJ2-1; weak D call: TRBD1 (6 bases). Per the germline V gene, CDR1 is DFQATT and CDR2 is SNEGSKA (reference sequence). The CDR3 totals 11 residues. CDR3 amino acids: CGGVGANEQFF. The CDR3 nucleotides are TGCGGAGGAGTGGGGGCAAATGAGCAGTTCTTC.

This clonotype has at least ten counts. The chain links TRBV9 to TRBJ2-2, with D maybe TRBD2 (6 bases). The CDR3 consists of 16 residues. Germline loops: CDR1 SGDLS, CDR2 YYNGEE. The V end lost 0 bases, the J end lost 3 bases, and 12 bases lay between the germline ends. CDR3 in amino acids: CASSVATSRDTGELFF. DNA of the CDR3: TGTGCCAGCAGCGTAGCTACTAGCAGGGACACCGGGGAGCTGTTTTTT.

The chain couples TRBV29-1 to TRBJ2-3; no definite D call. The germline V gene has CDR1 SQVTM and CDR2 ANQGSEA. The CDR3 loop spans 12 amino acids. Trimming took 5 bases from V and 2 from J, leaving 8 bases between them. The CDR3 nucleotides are TGCAGCGTTTTCTTCACCACAGATACGCAGTATTTT. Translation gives CSVFFTTDTQYF.

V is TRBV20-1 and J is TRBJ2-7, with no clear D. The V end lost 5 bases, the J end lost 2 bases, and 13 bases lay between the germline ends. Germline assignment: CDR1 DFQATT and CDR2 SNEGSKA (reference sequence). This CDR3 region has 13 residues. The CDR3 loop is CSAYSDTTYEQYF. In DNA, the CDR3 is TGCAGTGCTTACAGCGACACCACCTACGAGCAGTACTTC.

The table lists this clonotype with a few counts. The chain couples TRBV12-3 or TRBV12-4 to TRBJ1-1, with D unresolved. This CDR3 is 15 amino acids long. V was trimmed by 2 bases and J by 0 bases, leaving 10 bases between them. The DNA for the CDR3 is TGTGCCAGCAGTTTAACCCCGGGGATGAACACTGAAGCTTTCTTT. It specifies CASSLTPGMNTEAFF.

In nucleotides, the CDR3 is TGTGCCATCAGAATCGACCCCTCTACTTTCAAGCAGTACTTC. Translation: CAIRIDPSTFKQYF. The rearrangement links TRBV10-3 to TRBJ2-7; no clear D. The CDR3 loop spans 14 amino acids. V lost 6 bases to trimming and J lost 8 bases, with 20 bases between them. Looked up from germline, CDR1 is ENHRY and CDR2 is SYGVKD.

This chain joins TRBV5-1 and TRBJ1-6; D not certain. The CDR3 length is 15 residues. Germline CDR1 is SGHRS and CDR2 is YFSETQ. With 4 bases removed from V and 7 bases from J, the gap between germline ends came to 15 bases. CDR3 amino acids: CASSHFGDRNSPLHF. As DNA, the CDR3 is TGCGCCAGCAGCCATTTTGGGGATAGGAATTCACCCCTCCACTTT.